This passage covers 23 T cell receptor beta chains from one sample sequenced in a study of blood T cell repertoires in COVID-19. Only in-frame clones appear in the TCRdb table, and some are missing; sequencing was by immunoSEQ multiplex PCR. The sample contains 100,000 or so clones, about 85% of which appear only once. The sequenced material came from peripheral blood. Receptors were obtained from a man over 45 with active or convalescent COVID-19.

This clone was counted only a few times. Here the CDR3 DNA reads TGTGCCAGTAGTTCGGCAGACAGGGGCAATGAAAAACTGTTTTTT. Protein sequence: CASSSADRGNEKLFF. The chain combines TRBV19 with TRBJ1-4; 8 nucleotides line up with TRBD1. The V segment lost 5 bases and the J segment 5 bases; nucleotides outside the gene matches: 7. Germline CDR1 and CDR2: LNHDA and SQIVND (reference sequence). The CDR3 spans 15 residues.

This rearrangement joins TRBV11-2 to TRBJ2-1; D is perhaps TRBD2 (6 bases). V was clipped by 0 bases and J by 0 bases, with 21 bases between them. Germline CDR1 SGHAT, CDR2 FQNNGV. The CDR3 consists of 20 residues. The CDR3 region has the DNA TGTGCCAGCAGCTTAGATGGACTATACGTTGGATCGAGCTCCTACAATGAGCAGTTCTTC. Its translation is CASSLDGLYVGSSSYNEQFF.

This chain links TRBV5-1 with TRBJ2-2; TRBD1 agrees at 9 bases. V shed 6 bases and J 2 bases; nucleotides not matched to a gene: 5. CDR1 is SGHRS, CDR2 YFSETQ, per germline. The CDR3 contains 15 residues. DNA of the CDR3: TGCGCCAGCACCCCTACAGGGGGCAACACCGGGGAGCTGTTTTTT. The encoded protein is CASTPTGGNTGELFF. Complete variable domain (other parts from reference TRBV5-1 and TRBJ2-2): KAGVTQTPRYLIKTRGQQVTLSCSPISGHRSVSWYQQTPGQGLQFLFEYFSETQRNKGNFPGRFSGRQFSNSRSEMNVSTLELGDSALYLCASTPTGGNTGELFFGEGSRLTVL.

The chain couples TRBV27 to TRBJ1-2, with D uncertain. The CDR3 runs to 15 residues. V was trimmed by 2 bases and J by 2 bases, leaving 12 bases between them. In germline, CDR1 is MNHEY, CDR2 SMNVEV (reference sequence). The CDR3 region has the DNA TGTGCCAGCAGTTTACGGGGTTCGAAAAACTATGGCTACACCTTC. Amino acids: CASSLRGSKNYGYTF.

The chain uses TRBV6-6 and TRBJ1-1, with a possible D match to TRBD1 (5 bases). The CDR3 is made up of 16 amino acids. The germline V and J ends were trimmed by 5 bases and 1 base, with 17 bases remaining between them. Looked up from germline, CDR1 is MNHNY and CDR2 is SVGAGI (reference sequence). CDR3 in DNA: TGTGCCAGCAGTCCGCCGACAGTGGGGGGGAACACTGAAGCTTTCTTT. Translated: CASSPPTVGGNTEAFF.

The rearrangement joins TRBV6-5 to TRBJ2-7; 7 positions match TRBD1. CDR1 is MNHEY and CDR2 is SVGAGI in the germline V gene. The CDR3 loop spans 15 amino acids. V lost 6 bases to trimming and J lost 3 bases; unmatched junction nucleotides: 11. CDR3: CASSGAGDSYYEQYF. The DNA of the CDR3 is TGTGCCAGCAGCGGCGCCGGGGACAGCTACTACGAGCAGTACTTC.

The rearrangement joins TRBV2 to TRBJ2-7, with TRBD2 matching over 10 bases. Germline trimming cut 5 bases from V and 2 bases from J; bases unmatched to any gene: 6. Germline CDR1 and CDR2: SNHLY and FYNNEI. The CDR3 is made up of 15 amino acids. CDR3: CASSPSGGNAYEQYF. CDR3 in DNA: TGTGCCAGCAGTCCTAGCGGGGGCAACGCCTACGAGCAGTACTTC.

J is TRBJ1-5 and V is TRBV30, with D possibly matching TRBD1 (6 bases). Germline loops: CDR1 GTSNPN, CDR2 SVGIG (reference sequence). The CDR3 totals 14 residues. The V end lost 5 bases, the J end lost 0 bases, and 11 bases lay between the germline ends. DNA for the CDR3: TGTGCCTGGGCACCGGGACATAGCAATCAGCCCCAGCATTTT. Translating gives CAWAPGHSNQPQHF. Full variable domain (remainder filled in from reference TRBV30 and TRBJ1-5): SQTIHQWPATLVQPVGSPLSLECTVEGTSNPNLYWYRQAAGRGLQLLFYSVGIGQISSEVPQNLSASRPQDRQFILSSKKLLLSDSGFYLCAWAPGHSNQPQHFGDGTRLSIL.

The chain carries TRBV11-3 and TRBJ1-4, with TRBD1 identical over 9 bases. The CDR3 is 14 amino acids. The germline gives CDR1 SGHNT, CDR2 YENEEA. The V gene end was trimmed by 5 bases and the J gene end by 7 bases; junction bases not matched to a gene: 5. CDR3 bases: TGTGCCAGCAGCCAACGGACAGGGGTTGAAAAACTGTTTTTT. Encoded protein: CASSQRTGVEKLFF.

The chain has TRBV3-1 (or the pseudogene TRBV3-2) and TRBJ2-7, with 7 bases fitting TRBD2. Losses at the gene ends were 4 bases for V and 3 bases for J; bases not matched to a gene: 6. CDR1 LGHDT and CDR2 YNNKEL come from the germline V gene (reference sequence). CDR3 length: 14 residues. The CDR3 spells CASSRRGSRYEQYF. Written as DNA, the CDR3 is TGTGCCAGCAGCCGACGCGGGAGTCGCTACGAGCAGTACTTC.

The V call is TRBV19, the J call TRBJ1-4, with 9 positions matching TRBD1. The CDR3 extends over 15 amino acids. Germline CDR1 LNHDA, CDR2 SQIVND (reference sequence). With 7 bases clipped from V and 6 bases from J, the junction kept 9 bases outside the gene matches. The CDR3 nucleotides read TGTGCCAGTACCGGGCCGGGACAGGGTGATGAAAAACTGTTTTTT. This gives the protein CASTGPGQGDEKLFF. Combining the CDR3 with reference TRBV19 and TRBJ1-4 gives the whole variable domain DGGITQSPKYLFRKEGQNVTLSCEQNLNHDAMYWYRQDPGQGLRLIYYSQIVNDFQKGDIAEGYSVSREKKESFPLTVTSAQKNPTAFYLCASTGPGQGDEKLFFGSGTQLSVL.

CDR3 bases: TGTGCCAGCAGCCAAGTCGTGGGACAGGTCCACTCCTACGAGCAGTACTTC. Amino acid sequence: CASSQVVGQVHSYEQYF. The chain recombines TRBV14 with TRBJ2-7; 8 bases are shared with TRBD1. CDR1 SGHDN and CDR2 FVKESK come from the germline V gene. CDR3 length: 17 amino acids. Germline trimming cut 1 base from V and 0 bases from J; bases unmatched to any gene: 8.

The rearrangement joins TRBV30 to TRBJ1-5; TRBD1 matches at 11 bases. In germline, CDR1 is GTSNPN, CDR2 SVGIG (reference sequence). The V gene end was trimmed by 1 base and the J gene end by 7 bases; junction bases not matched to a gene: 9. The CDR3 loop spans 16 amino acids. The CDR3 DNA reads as TGTGCCTGGAGTGGACCAAGGACAGGGGGCCAGCAGCCCCAGCATTTT. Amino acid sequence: CAWSGPRTGGQQPQHF.

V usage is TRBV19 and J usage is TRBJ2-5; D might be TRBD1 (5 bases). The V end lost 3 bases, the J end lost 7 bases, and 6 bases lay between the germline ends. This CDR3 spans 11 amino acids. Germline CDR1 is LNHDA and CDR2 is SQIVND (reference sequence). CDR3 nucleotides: TGTGCCAGTAGTATTAGGGGGACCCAGTACTTC. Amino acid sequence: CASSIRGTQYF.

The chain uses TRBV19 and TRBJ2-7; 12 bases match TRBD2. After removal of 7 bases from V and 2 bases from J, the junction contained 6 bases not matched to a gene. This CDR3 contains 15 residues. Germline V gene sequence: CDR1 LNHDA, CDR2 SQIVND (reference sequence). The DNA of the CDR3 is TGTGCCAGTAAGTGGGCTAGCGGGAGGGCCTACGAGCAGTACTTC. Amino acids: CASKWASGRAYEQYF.

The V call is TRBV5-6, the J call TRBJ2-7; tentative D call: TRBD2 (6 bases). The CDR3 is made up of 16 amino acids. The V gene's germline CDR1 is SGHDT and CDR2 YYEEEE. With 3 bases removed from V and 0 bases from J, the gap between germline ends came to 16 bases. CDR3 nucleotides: TGTGCCAGCAGCTGGGCCGGCGGGGAGAGCTCCTACGAGCAGTACTTC. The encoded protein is CASSWAGGESSYEQYF.

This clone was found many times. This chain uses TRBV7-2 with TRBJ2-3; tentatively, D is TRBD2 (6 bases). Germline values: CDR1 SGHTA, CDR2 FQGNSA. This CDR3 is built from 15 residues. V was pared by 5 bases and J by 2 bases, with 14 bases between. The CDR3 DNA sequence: TGTGCCAGCAGCCCAATGGGACTCTACACAGATACGCAGTATTTT. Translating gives CASSPMGLYTDTQYF.

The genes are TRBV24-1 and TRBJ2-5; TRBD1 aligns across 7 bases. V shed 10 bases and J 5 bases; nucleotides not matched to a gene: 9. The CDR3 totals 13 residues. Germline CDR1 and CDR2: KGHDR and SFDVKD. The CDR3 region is CATNRGTGETQYF. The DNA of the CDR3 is TGTGCCACAAACAGGGGTACTGGGGAGACCCAGTACTTC.

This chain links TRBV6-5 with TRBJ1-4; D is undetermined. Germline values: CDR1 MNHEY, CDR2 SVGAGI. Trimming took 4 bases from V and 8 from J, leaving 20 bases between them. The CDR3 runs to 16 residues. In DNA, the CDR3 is TGTGCCAGCAGTTCCCGCCGGCGAGCGAAGGAGGAAAAACTGTTTTTT. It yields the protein CASSSRRRAKEEKLFF.

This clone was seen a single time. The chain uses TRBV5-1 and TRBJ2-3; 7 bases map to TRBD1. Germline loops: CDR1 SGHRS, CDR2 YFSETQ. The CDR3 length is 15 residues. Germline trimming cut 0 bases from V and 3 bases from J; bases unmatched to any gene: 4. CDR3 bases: TGCGCCAGCAGCTTGGCTGACAGGGTGACAGATACGCAGTATTTT. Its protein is CASSLADRVTDTQYF.

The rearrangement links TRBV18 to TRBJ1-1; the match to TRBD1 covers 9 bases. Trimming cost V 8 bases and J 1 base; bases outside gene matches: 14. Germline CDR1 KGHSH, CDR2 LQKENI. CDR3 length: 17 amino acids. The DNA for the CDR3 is TGTGCCAGCACCCGGACAGGGGCCACCTTAAGGAACACTGAAGCTTTCTTT. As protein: CASTRTGATLRNTEAFF.

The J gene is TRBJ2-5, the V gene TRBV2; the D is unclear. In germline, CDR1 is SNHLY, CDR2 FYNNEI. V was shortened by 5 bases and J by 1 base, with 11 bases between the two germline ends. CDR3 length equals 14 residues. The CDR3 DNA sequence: TGTGCCAGCAGTCCATTCAGGTCCCAAGAGACCCAGTACTTC. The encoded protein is CASSPFRSQETQYF.

As DNA, the CDR3 is TGTGCCAGCAGCCACATACGGGCTAGCCTGGAGACCCAGTACTTC. Its protein is CASSHIRASLETQYF. This sequence joins TRBV14 and TRBJ2-5; weak D call: TRBD2 (5 bases). Trimming took 3 bases from V and 5 from J, leaving 16 bases between them. The CDR3 runs to 15 residues. CDR1 is SGHDN, CDR2 FVKESK, per germline. Complete variable domain (other parts from reference TRBV14 and TRBJ2-5): EAGVTQFPSHSVIEKGQTVTLRCDPISGHDNLYWYRRVMGKEIKFLLHFVKESKQDESGMPNNRFLAERTGGTYSTLKVQPAELEDSGVYFCASSHIRASLETQYFGPGTRLLVL.